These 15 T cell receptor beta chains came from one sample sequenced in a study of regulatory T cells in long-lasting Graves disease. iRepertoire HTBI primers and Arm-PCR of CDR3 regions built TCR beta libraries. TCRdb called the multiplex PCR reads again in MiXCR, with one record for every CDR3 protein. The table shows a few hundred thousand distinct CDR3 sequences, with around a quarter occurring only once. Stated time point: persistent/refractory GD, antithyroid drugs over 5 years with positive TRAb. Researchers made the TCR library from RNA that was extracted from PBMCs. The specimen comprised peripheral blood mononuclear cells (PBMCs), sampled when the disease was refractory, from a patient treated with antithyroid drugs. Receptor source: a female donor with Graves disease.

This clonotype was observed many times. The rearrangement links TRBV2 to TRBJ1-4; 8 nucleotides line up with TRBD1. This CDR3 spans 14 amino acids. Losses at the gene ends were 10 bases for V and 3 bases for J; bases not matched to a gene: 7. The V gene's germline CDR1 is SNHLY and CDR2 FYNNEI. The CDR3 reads CAISPTGANEKLFF. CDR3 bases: TGTGCCATCTCACCGACAGGGGCTAATGAAAAACTGTTTTTT.

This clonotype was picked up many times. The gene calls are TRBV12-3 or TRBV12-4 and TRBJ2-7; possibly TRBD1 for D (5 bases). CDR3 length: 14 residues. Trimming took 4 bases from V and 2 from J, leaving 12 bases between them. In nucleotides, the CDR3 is TGTGCCAGCAGTTGGGGCCGACAGACCTACGAGCAGTACTTC. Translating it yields CASSWGRQTYEQYF.

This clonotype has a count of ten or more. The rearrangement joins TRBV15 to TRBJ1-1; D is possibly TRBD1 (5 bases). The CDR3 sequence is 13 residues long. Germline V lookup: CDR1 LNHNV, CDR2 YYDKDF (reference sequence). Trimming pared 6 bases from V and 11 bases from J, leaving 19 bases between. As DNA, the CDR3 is TGTGCCACCAGACGCGGGCGTGGGGCAGCGGCTTTCTTT. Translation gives CATRRGRGAAAFF.

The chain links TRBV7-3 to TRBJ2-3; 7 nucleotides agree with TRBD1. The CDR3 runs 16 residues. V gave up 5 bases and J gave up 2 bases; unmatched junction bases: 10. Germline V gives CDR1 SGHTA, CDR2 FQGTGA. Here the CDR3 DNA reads TGTGCCAGCAGCCGATATGGACAGGTTCTCACAGATACGCAGTATTTT. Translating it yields CASSRYGQVLTDTQYF.

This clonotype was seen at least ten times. DNA of the CDR3: TGTGCCAGCAGTTGGGGTGCGGGAGGGCCCGGCGAGACCCAGTACTTC. Translating gives CASSWGAGGPGETQYF. The V and J genes are TRBV12-3 or TRBV12-4 and TRBJ2-5; 9 bases line up with TRBD2. V was clipped by 4 bases and J by 5 bases; unmatched bases: 11. CDR3 length equals 16 residues.

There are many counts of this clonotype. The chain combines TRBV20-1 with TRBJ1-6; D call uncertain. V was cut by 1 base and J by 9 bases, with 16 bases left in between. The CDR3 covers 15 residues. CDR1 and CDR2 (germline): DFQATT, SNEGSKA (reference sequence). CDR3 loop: CSARGGGGWGSPLHF. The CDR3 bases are TGCAGTGCTAGAGGGGGTGGAGGCTGGGGTTCACCCCTCCACTTT.

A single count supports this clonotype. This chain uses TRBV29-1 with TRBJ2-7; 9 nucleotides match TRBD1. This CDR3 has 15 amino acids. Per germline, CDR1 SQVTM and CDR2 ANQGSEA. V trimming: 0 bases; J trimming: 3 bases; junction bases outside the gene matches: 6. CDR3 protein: CSVEDPGQGSYEQYF. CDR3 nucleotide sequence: TGCAGCGTTGAAGATCCGGGACAGGGTAGCTACGAGCAGTACTTC.

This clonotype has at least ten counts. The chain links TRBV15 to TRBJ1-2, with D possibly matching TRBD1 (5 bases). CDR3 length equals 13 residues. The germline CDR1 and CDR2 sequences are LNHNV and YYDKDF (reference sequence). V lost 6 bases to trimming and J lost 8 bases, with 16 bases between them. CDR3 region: CATSSGTVRGYTF. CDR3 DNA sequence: TGTGCCACCAGTTCTGGGACGGTGAGAGGCTACACCTTC.

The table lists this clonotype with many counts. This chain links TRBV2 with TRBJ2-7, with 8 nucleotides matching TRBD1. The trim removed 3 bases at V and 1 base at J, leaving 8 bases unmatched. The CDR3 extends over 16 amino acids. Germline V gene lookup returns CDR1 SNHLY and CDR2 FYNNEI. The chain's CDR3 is CASSDRWTGPSYEQYF. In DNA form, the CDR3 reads TGTGCCAGCAGTGATCGCTGGACAGGGCCTTCCTACGAGCAGTACTTC.

CDR3 in amino acids: CASSVGSSRHTGELFF. CDR3 nucleotides: TGTGCCAGCAGCGTAGGTAGTAGCAGGCACACCGGGGAGCTGTTTTTT. The genes are TRBV9 and TRBJ2-2; D uncertain. The V end lost 0 bases, the J end lost 3 bases, and 12 bases lay between the germline ends. CDR3 length: 16 amino acids. Germline CDR1 and CDR2: SGDLS and YYNGEE.

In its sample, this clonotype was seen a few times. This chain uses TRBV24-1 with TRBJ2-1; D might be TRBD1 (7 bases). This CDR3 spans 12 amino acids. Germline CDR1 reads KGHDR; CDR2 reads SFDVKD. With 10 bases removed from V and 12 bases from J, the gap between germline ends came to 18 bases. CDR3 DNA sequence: TGTGCCACGGGCGGGACAGTGGGACGGCAGTTCTTC. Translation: CATGGTVGRQFF.

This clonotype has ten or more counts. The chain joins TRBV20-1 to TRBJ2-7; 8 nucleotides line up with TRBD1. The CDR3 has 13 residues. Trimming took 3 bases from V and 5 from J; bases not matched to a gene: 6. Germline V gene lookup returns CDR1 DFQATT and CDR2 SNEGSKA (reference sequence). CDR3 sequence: CSASSGGFDEQYF. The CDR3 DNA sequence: TGCAGTGCTAGTTCAGGGGGCTTTGACGAGCAGTACTTC.

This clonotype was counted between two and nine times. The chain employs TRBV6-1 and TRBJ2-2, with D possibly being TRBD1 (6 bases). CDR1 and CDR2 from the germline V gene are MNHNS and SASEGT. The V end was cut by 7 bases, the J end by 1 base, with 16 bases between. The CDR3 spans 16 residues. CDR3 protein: CASTQWGQGNTGELFF. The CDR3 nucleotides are TGTGCCAGCACCCAGTGGGGACAAGGGAACACCGGGGAGCTGTTTTTT.

The CDR3 sequence is CASSEDSGRAYEQFF. CDR3 nucleotides: TGTGCCAGCAGTGAAGATAGCGGGAGGGCCTATGAGCAGTTCTTC. The chain couples TRBV2 to TRBJ2-1; 11 nucleotides line up with TRBD2. Germline V gene data show CDR1 as SNHLY and CDR2 as FYNNEI. J lost 8 bases, V lost 1 base, and 4 bases had no gene match. CDR3 length equals 15 residues.

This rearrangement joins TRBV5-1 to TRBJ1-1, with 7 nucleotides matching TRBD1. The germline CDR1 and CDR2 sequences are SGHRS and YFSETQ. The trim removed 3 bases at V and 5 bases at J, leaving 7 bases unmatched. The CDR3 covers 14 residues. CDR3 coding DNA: TGCGCCAGCAGCTCGACAGGGACGAGGACTGAAGCTTTCTTT. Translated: CASSSTGTRTEAFF.